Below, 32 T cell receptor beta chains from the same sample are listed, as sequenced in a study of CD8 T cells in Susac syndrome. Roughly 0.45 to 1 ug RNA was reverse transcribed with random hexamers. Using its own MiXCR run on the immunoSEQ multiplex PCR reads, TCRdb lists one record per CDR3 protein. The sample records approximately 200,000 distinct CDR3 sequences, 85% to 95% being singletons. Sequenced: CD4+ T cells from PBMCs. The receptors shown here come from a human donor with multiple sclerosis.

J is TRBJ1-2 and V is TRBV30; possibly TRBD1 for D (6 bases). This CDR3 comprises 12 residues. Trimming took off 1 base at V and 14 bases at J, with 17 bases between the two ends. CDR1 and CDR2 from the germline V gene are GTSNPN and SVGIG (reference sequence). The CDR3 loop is CAWSATGFGGTF. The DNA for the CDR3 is TGTGCCTGGAGTGCCACAGGGTTCGGTGGGACCTTC.

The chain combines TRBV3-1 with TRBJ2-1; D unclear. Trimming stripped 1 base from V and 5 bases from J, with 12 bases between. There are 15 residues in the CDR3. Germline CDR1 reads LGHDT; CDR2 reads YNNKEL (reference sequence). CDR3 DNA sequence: TGTGCCAGCAGCCAAGGGGTCGGCGACCACAATGAGCAGTTCTTC. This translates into CASSQGVGDHNEQFF.

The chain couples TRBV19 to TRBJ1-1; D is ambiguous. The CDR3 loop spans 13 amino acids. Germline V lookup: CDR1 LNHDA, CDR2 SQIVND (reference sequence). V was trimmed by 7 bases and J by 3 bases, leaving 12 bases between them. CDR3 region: CASNPSRDTEAFF. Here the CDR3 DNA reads TGTGCCAGTAACCCGTCCCGGGACACTGAAGCTTTCTTT.

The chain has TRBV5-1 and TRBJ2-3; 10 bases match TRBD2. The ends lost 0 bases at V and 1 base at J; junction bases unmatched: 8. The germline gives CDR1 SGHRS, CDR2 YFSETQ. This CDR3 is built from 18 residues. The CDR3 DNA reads TGCGCCAGCAGCTTGGTGGTAGCGGGGGGCCGGGGCACAGATACGCAGTATTTT. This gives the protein CASSLVVAGGRGTDTQYF.

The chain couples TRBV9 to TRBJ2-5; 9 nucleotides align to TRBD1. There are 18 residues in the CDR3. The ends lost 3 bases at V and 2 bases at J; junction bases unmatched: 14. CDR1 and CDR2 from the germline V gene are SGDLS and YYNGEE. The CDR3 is CASSAQGAAKPGQETQYF. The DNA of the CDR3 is TGTGCCAGCAGCGCACAGGGGGCGGCCAAACCAGGTCAAGAGACCCAGTACTTC. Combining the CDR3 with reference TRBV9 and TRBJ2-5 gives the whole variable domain DSGVTQTPKHLITATGQRVTLRCSPRSGDLSVYWYQQSLDQGLQFLIQYYNGEERAKGNILERFSAQQFPDLHSELNLSSLELGDSALYFCASSAQGAAKPGQETQYFGPGTRLLVL.

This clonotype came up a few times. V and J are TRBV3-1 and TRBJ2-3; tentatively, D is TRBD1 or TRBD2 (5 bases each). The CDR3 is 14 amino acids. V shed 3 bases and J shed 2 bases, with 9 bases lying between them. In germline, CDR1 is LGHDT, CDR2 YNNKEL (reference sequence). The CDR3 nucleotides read TGTGCCAGCAGCCAGGGACCTCACACAGATACGCAGTATTTT. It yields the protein CASSQGPHTDTQYF.

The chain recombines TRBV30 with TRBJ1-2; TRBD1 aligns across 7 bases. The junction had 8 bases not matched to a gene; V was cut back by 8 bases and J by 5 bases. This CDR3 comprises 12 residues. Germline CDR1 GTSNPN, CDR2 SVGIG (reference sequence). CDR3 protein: CARDNRGYGYTF. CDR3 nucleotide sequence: TGTGCCCGGGACAACAGGGGATATGGCTACACCTTC.

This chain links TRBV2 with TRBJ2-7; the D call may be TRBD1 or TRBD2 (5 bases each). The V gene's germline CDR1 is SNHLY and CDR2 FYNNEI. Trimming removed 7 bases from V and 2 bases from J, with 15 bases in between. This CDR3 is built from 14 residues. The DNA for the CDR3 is TGTGCCAGCACTGACGGACGGGGCGCCTACGAGCAGTACTTC. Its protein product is CASTDGRGAYEQYF.

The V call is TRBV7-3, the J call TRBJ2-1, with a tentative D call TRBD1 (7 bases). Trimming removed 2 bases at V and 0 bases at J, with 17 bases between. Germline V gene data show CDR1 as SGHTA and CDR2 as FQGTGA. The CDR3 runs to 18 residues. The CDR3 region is CASSLVGGTVGSYNEQFF. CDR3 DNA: TGTGCCAGCAGCTTAGTAGGGGGGACAGTCGGCTCCTACAATGAGCAGTTCTTC.

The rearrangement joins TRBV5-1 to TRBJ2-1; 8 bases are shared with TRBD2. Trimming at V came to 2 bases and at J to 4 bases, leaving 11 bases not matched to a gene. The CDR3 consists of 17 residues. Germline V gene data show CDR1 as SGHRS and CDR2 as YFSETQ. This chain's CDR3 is CASSLGSGGRSYNEQFF. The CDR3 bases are TGCGCCAGCAGCTTAGGAAGCGGGGGCCGATCATACAATGAGCAGTTCTTC.

Here the CDR3 reads CSAMGTSGGSEQFF. The CDR3 region has the DNA TGCAGTGCTATGGGGACTAGCGGGGGCTCTGAGCAGTTCTTC. The chain recombines TRBV20-1 with TRBJ2-1, with 14 positions matching TRBD2. The CDR3 is made up of 14 amino acids. V lost 4 bases, J lost 9 bases, and 5 bases stayed unmatched. From germline, CDR1 is DFQATT and CDR2 SNEGSKA (reference sequence).

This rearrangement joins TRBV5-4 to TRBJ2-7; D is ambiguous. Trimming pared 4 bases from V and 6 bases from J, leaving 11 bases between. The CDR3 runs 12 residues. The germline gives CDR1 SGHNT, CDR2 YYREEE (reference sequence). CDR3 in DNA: TGTGCCAGCAGCGCGGACGGGTTCGAGCAGTACTTC. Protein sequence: CASSADGFEQYF. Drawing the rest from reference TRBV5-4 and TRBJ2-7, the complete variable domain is ETGVTQSPTHLIKTRGQQVTLRCSSQSGHNTVSWYQQALGQGPQFIFQYYREEENGRGNFPPRFSGLQFPNYSSELNVNALELDDSALYLCASSADGFEQYFGPGTRLTVT.

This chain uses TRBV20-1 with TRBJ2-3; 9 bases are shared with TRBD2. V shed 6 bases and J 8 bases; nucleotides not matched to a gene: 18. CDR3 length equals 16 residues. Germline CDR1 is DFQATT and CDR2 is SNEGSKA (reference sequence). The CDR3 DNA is TGCAGTGCGCCCCCAGCAGTAGCGGGGGTACTGGGTACGCAGTATTTT. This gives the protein CSAPPAVAGVLGTQYF.

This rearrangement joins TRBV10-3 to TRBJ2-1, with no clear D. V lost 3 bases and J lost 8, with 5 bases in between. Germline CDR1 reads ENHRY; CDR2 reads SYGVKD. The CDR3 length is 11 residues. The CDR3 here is CAISELDEQFF. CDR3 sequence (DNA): TGTGCCATCAGTGAACTCGATGAGCAGTTCTTC.

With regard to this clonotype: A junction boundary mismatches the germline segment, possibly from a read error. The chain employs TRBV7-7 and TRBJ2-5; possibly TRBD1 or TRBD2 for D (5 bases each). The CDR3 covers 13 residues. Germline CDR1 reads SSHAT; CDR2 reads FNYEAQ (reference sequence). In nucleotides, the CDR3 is TGTGCTAGCAGCTTTTCTCACCGGGACCCTTTCTACTTC. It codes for CASSFSHRDPFYF.

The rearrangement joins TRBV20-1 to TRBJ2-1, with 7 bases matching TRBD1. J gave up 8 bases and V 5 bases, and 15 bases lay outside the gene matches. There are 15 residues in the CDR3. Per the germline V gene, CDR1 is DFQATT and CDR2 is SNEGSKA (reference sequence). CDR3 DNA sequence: TGCAGTGCTGGACGACAGGGAACCCAGTCGGATGAGCAGTTCTTC. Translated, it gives CSAGRQGTQSDEQFF.

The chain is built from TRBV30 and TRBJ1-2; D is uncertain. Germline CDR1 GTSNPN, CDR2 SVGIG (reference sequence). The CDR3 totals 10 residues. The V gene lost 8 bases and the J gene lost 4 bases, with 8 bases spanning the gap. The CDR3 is CALVAYGYTF. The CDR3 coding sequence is TGTGCCCTGGTAGCCTATGGCTACACCTTC. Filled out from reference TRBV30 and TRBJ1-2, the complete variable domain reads SQTIHQWPATLVQPVGSPLSLECTVEGTSNPNLYWYRQAAGRGLQLLFYSVGIGQISSEVPQNLSASRPQDRQFILSSKKLLLSDSGFYLCALVAYGYTFGSGTRLTVV.

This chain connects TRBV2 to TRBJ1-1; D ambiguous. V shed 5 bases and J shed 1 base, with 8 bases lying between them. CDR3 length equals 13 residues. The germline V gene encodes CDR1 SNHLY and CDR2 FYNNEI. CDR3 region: CASSWTQNTEAFF. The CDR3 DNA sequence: TGTGCCAGCAGTTGGACGCAGAACACTGAAGCTTTCTTT. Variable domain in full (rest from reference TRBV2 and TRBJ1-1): EPEVTQTPSHQVTQMGQEVILRCVPISNHLYFYWYRQILGQKVEFLVSFYNNEISEKSEIFDDQFSVERPDGSNFTLKIRSTKLEDSAMYFCASSWTQNTEAFFGQGTRLTVV.

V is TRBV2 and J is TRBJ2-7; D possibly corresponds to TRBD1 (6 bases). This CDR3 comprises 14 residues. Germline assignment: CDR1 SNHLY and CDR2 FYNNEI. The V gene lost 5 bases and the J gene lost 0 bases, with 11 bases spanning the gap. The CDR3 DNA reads TGTGCCAGCAGTTCGCAGGGGAGCTCCTACGAGCAGTACGTC. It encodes CASSSQGSSYEQYV.

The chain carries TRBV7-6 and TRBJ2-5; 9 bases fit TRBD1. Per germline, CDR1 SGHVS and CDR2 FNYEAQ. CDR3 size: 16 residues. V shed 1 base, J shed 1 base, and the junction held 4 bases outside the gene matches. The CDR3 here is CASSLGHRGLQETQYF. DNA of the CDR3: TGTGCCAGCAGCTTAGGGCACAGGGGGCTCCAAGAGACCCAGTACTTC.

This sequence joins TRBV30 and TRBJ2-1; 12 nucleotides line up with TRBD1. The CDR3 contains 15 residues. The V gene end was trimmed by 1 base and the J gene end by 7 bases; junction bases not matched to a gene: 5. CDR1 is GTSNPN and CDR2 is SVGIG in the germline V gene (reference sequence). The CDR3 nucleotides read TGTGCCTGGAGTGAGGGACAGGGGGCTTTGAATGAGCAGTTCTTC. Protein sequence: CAWSEGQGALNEQFF. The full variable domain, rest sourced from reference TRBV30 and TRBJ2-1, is SQTIHQWPATLVQPVGSPLSLECTVEGTSNPNLYWYRQAAGRGLQLLFYSVGIGQISSEVPQNLSASRPQDRQFILSSKKLLLSDSGFYLCAWSEGQGALNEQFFGPGTRLTVL.

As DNA, the CDR3 is TGTGCCAGCAGCTCAACGGGGGAGCCAGGGGCCCAGTACTTC. It translates to CASSSTGEPGAQYF. This chain connects TRBV3-1 to TRBJ2-5; tentatively, D is TRBD1 or TRBD2 (6 bases each). The CDR3 totals 14 residues. Germline V gene sequence: CDR1 LGHDT, CDR2 YNNKEL (reference sequence). V lost 5 bases and J 9 bases, leaving 19 bases between the germline ends.

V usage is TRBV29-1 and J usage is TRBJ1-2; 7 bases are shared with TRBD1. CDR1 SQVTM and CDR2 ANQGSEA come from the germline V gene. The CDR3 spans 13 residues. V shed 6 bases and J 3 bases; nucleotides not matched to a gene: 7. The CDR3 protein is CSVRVGGDYGYTF. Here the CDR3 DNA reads TGCAGCGTGCGGGTAGGGGGCGACTATGGCTACACCTTC.

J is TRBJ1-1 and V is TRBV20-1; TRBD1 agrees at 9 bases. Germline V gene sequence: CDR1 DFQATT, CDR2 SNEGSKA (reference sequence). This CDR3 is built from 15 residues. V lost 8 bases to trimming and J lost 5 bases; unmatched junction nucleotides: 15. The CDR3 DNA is TGCAGTTCGATCACAGGGGGCGGGGAACTAACTGAAGCTTTCTTT. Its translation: CSSITGGGELTEAFF.

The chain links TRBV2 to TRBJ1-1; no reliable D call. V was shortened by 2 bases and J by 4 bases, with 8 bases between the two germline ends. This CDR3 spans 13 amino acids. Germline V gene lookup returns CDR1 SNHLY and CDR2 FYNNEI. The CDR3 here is CASSEPDSTEAFF. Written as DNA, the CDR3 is TGTGCCAGCAGTGAACCGGACTCCACTGAAGCTTTCTTT.

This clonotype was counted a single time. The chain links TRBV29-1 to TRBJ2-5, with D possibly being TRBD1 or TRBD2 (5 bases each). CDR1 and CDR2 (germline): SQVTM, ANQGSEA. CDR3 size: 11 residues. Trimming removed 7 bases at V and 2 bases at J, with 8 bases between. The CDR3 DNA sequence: TGCAGCGGTGGGGGACAAGAGACCCAGTACTTC. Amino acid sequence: CSGGGQETQYF.

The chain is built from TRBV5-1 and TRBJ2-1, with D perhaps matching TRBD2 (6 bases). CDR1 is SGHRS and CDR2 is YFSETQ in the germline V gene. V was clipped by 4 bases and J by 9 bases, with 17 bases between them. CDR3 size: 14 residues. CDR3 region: CASSLNQRGSEQFF. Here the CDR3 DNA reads TGCGCCAGCAGCCTGAATCAACGGGGGTCTGAGCAGTTCTTC.

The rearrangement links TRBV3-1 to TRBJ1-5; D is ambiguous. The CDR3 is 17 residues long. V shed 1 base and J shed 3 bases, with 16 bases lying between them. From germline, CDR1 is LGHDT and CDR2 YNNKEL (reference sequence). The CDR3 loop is CASSQGYTVSTNQPQHF. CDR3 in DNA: TGTGCCAGCAGCCAAGGATACACGGTTAGTACCAATCAGCCCCAGCATTTT.

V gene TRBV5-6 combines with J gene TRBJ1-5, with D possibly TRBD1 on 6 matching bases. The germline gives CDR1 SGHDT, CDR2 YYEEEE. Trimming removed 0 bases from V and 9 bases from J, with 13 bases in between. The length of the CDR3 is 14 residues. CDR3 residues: CASSLDRDSSPQHF. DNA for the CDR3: TGTGCCAGCAGCTTGGACAGGGATTCCTCGCCCCAGCATTTT.

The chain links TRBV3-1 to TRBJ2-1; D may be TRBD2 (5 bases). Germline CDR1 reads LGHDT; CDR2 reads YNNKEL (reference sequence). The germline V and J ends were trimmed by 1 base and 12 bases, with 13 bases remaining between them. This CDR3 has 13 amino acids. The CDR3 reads CASSQGSEVAQFF. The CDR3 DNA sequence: TGTGCCAGCAGCCAAGGGTCGGAGGTTGCGCAGTTCTTC.

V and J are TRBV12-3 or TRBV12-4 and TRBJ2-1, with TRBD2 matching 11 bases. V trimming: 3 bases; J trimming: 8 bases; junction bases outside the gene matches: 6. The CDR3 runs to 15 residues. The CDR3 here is CASSFQTSGAYEQFF. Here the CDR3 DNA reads TGTGCCAGCAGTTTTCAGACTAGCGGGGCGTATGAGCAGTTCTTC.

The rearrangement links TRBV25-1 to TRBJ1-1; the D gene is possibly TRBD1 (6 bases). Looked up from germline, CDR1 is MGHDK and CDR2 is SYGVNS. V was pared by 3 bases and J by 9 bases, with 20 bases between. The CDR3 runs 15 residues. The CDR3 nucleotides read TGTGCCAGCAGTGATACCACCACCAGGGGAGGGAAAGCTTTCTTT. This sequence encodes CASSDTTTRGGKAFF. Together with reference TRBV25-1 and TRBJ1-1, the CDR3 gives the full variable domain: EADIYQTPRYLVIGTGKKITLECSQTMGHDKMYWYQQDPGMELHLIHYSYGVNSTEKGDLSSESTVSRIRTEHFPLTLESARPSHTSQYLCASSDTTTRGGKAFFGQGTRLTVV.